This passage covers 22 T cell receptor beta chains from one sample sequenced in a study of blood T cell repertoires in COVID-19. The table came from immunoSEQ multiplex PCR; TCRdb's copy has only in-frame clones and leaves some out. Among about 140,000 clones, 87% were seen once, and the ten largest hold around 11%. Material for sequencing was PBMCs or T cells enriched from blood (not recorded which). These receptors were collected from a man aged 55-75 years who had recovered from COVID-19.

This chain joins TRBV27 and TRBJ1-5, with D uncertain. Germline loops: CDR1 MNHEY, CDR2 SMNVEV (reference sequence). Trimming shortened V by 2 bases and J by 6 bases, and 11 bases separated the two germline ends. The CDR3 runs to 14 residues. CDR3 sequence: CASSLRQEGQPQHF. CDR3 sequence (DNA): TGTGCCAGCAGTTTAAGGCAGGAGGGTCAGCCCCAGCATTTT.

The CDR3 sequence: CASSQSVGTDTQYF. DNA for the CDR3: TGTGCCAGCAGCCAATCGGTGGGCACAGATACGCAGTATTTT. This chain joins TRBV3-1 (or the pseudogene TRBV3-2) and TRBJ2-3; D call uncertain. Germline CDR1 and CDR2: LGHDT and YNNKEL (reference sequence). V lost 2 bases and J lost 1, with 7 bases in between. This CDR3 region has 14 residues.

This sequence joins TRBV5-1 and TRBJ2-1; 8 bases are shared with TRBD1. This CDR3 has 15 residues. Germline V gene sequence: CDR1 SGHRS, CDR2 YFSETQ. V gave up 4 bases and J gave up 4 bases; unmatched junction bases: 7. The DNA for the CDR3 is TGCGCCAGCAGCCTATCGACAGGGGCATACAATGAGCAGTTCTTC. It encodes CASSLSTGAYNEQFF.

The chain carries TRBV5-1 and TRBJ1-1; TRBD1 aligns across 10 bases. CDR1 and CDR2 from the germline V gene are SGHRS and YFSETQ. V gave up 3 bases and J gave up 5 bases; unmatched junction bases: 1. The CDR3 length is 13 residues. DNA for the CDR3: TGCGCCAGCAGCTCGGACAGGGGGACTGAAGCTTTCTTT. Its protein product is CASSSDRGTEAFF. The variable domain in full, completed from reference TRBV5-1 and TRBJ1-1, reads KAGVTQTPRYLIKTRGQQVTLSCSPISGHRSVSWYQQTPGQGLQFLFEYFSETQRNKGNFPGRFSGRQFSNSRSEMNVSTLELGDSALYLCASSSDRGTEAFFGQGTRLTVV.

A few counts support this clone. The gene calls are TRBV28 and TRBJ2-1; possibly TRBD2 for D (5 bases). There are 15 residues in the CDR3. Trimming took off 3 bases at V and 0 bases at J, with 9 bases between the two ends. Germline CDR1 MDHEN, CDR2 SYDVKM. The DNA of the CDR3 is TGTGCCAGCAGTTTGCGGAGGAGCTCCTACAATGAGCAGTTCTTC. It is translated as CASSLRRSSYNEQFF.

The chain joins TRBV5-1 to TRBJ1-4; 9 bases are shared with TRBD1. This CDR3 spans 16 amino acids. With V trimmed by 4 bases and J by 8 bases, 12 bases remained unmatched. Germline values: CDR1 SGHRS, CDR2 YFSETQ. The CDR3 nucleotides read TGCGCCAGCAGCCCTTCCTCGGACAGGGGTCGGGAAAAACTGTTTTTT. Amino acid sequence: CASSPSSDRGREKLFF.

The chain recombines TRBV2 with TRBJ1-6, with no clear D. The germline V gene has CDR1 SNHLY and CDR2 FYNNEI. CDR3 length: 17 residues. V was trimmed by 3 bases and J by 0 bases, leaving 12 bases between them. The CDR3 DNA reads TGTGCCAGCAGTGATATGGGGAGCAGCTCCTATAATTCACCCCTCCACTTT. Its translation: CASSDMGSSSYNSPLHF.

The chain couples TRBV27 to TRBJ1-5; TRBD1 agrees at 8 bases. With V trimmed by 6 bases and J by 5 bases, 0 bases remained unmatched. The CDR3 is 12 amino acids. Germline V gene data show CDR1 as MNHEY and CDR2 as SMNVEV (reference sequence). CDR3 nucleotide sequence: TGTGCCAGCAGGACAGGGGATCAGCCCCAGCATTTT. Translated, it gives CASRTGDQPQHF.

The chain uses TRBV5-3 and TRBJ2-1; 10 nucleotides line up with TRBD2. TRBV5-3 falls under the ORF class, with uncertain function. The CDR3 is 17 residues long. With 4 bases clipped from V and 4 bases from J, the junction kept 11 bases outside the gene matches. The CDR3 DNA is TGTGCCAGAAGCCCAAGCGGGAGGGCCCTCGTTTACAATGAGCAGTTCTTC. Protein: CARSPSGRALVYNEQFF.

The rearrangement links TRBV5-6 to TRBJ2-1; 12 bases align to TRBD2. This CDR3 has 16 amino acids. From germline, CDR1 is SGHDT and CDR2 YYEEEE. V shed 3 bases, J shed 5 bases, and the junction held 6 bases outside the gene matches. CDR3: CASSSRTSGINNEQFF. The CDR3 DNA reads as TGTGCCAGCAGCTCCCGGACTAGCGGGATCAACAATGAGCAGTTCTTC.

CDR3 protein: CASSNIRGARNEQFF. CDR3 DNA: TGTGCCAGCTCAAATATACGGGGGGCTCGGAATGAGCAGTTCTTC. This chain links TRBV18 with TRBJ2-1, with TRBD2 as a possible D gene (7 bases). The CDR3 loop spans 15 amino acids. Trimming pared 5 bases from V and 7 bases from J, leaving 18 bases between. Per the germline V gene, CDR1 is KGHSH and CDR2 is LQKENI.

The V call is TRBV5-1, the J call TRBJ1-1; D is perhaps TRBD1 (5 bases). The length of the CDR3 is 17 residues. CDR1 is SGHRS, CDR2 YFSETQ, per germline. Trimming removed 3 bases from V and 0 bases from J, with 18 bases in between. In DNA, the CDR3 is TGCGCCAGCAGCTCACTCCCGGACATCTCTCTGAACACTGAAGCTTTCTTT. This translates into CASSSLPDISLNTEAFF.

A remark on this clone: This CDR3 is also generated by other DNA sequences in the sample. The chain couples TRBV6-2 or TRBV6-3 to TRBJ1-1; D gene unclear. The CDR3 sequence is 13 residues long. V gave up 0 bases and J gave up 1 base, with 3 bases separating them. Germline CDR1 reads MNHEY; CDR2 reads SVGEGT. CDR3 DNA sequence: TGTGCCAGCAGTTACTCGAGGAACACTGAAGCTTTCTTT. The encoded protein is CASSYSRNTEAFF.

V and J are TRBV6-5 and TRBJ2-4; D perhaps matches TRBD2 (6 bases). The V gene lost 4 bases and the J gene lost 11 bases, with 15 bases spanning the gap. The germline gives CDR1 MNHEY, CDR2 SVGAGI. This CDR3 region has 13 residues. In DNA, the CDR3 is TGTGCCAGCAGTTCCCCGGGAGCAGTCGTTCAGTACTTC. Translating gives CASSSPGAVVQYF.

The rearrangement links TRBV11-2 to TRBJ1-6, with D hard to call. In germline, CDR1 is SGHAT, CDR2 FQNNGV. The V gene lost 1 base and the J gene lost 6 bases, with 19 bases spanning the gap. The CDR3 sequence is 18 residues long. CDR3 sequence reads: CASSLVLLRTGINSPLHF. CDR3 nucleotides: TGTGCCAGCAGCTTAGTCCTCTTGAGAACGGGTATTAATTCACCCCTCCACTTT.

This clone was recorded a few times. The V gene is TRBV15, the J gene TRBJ1-3; weak D call: TRBD1 (6 bases). V dropped 2 bases and J dropped 0 bases, with 11 bases sitting between them. In germline, CDR1 is LNHNV, CDR2 YYDKDF (reference sequence). This CDR3 spans 16 amino acids. CDR3 loop: CATSRPTGGSGNTIYF. CDR3 coding DNA: TGTGCCACCAGCAGACCGACAGGCGGCTCTGGAAACACCATATATTTT.

The gene calls are TRBV3-1 (or the pseudogene TRBV3-2) and TRBJ2-3; the match to TRBD1 covers 9 bases. V lost 7 bases, J lost 5 bases, and 10 bases stayed unmatched. The CDR3 loop spans 15 amino acids. The germline CDR1 and CDR2 sequences are LGHDT and YNNKEL (reference sequence). The CDR3 bases are TGTGCCAGCACCCTGATGACAGGGGGTATAGATACGCAGTATTTT. This codes for CASTLMTGGIDTQYF.

This chain connects TRBV18 to TRBJ2-7; 9 positions agree with TRBD1. Unmatched junction bases numbered 6, after V lost 3 bases and J lost 3 bases. This CDR3 is built from 15 residues. Germline V gene data show CDR1 as KGHSH and CDR2 as LQKENI. The CDR3 spells CASSPTGGLVYEQYF. The CDR3 bases are TGTGCCAGCTCACCGACAGGGGGATTGGTCTACGAGCAGTACTTC.

V gene TRBV28 combines with J gene TRBJ2-7; 8 bases align to TRBD2. This CDR3 contains 14 residues. V lost 6 bases and J lost 3; bases outside the gene matches: 7. CDR1 MDHEN and CDR2 SYDVKM come from the germline V gene. CDR3: CASSPSGRGYEQYF. Here the CDR3 DNA reads TGTGCCAGCAGCCCGAGCGGGAGAGGCTACGAGCAGTACTTC.

The CDR3 protein is CASSLEAGPNQPQHF. CDR3 DNA sequence: TGCGCCAGCAGCTTGGAGGCAGGGCCGAATCAGCCCCAGCATTTT. The chain is built from TRBV5-1 and TRBJ1-5; the D gene is possibly TRBD1 (5 bases). Germline assignment: CDR1 SGHRS and CDR2 YFSETQ. This CDR3 has 15 amino acids. V was pared by 0 bases and J by 4 bases, with 11 bases between.

This clone came up once. The chain links TRBV30 to TRBJ2-3; D is unclear. CDR1 and CDR2 (germline): GTSNPN, SVGIG (reference sequence). This CDR3 contains 11 residues. V was trimmed by 8 bases and J by 6 bases, leaving 12 bases between them. The CDR3 sequence: CAASIWDTQYF. For the CDR3, the DNA is TGTGCCGCGAGTATCTGGGATACGCAGTATTTT.

This chain joins TRBV5-1 and TRBJ1-6; D not certain. Per germline, CDR1 SGHRS and CDR2 YFSETQ. Trimming shortened V by 7 bases and J by 2 bases, and 19 bases separated the two germline ends. The CDR3 consists of 17 residues. CDR3 in DNA: TGCGCCAGCGCGTCGTGGGGAGGATCCCCCTATAATTCACCCCTCCACTTT. Translating gives CASASWGGSPYNSPLHF.